These T cell receptor beta chains were read from a single sample in a study of monozygotic twins with inflammatory bowel disease. For each CDR3 protein, TCRdb gives one entry from its re-call of the 5' RACE reads, without DNA. The sample includes over 100,000 distinct CDR3 sequences. Material: blood. These receptor sequences come from a human donor with ulcerative colitis or Crohn's disease, or a healthy co-twin of an affected twin (not recorded which). The CDR3 runs from the conserved cysteine through the conserved F or W.

TRBV3-1	15	TRBJ2-1	CASSQDASRVGAEFF
TRBV7-3	13	TRBJ1-1	CASSLVLNTEAFF
TRBV7-2	16	TRBJ1-1	CASSLAEDKARPEAFF
TRBV11-2	15	TRBJ1-6	CASSLDTGGDSPLHF
TRBV7-2	14	TRBJ2-7	CASSLQGVSDEQYF
TRBV7-8	15	TRBJ2-7	CASSLTGQGSYEQYF
TRBV7-9	16	TRBJ1-3	CASSFSDRETGNTIYF
TRBV28	15	TRBJ2-7	CASRLGTGVFYEQYF
TRBV20-1	17	TRBJ2-1	CSARDIRGRGFVDEQFF
TRBV5-4	16	TRBJ2-2	CASSLALQENTGELFF
TRBV7-6	18	TRBJ1-1	CASSLTITGSEYDTEAFF
TRBV29-1	15	TRBJ1-2	CSSYSGTGDYYGYTF
TRBV20-1	14	TRBJ2-7	CSASLQGASYEQYF
TRBV14	13	TRBJ1-1	CASSLETNTEAFF
TRBV15	16	TRBJ1-2	CATSRDVVSANYGYTF
TRBV12-3/TRBV12-4	16	TRBJ2-7	CASSLESSGASYEQYF
TRBV6-1	13	TRBJ2-7	CASSEVTSTEQYF
TRBV28	14	TRBJ1-4	CASGGTAFNEKLFF
TRBV6-6	11	TRBJ2-7	CASSAISEQYF
TRBV30	13	TRBJ1-5	CAWSIGSNQPQHF
TRBV3-1	15	TRBJ1-6	CASSDAREGGAPLHF
TRBV7-8	16	TRBJ2-4	CASSVTGQLAKNIQYF
TRBV7-2	14	TRBJ2-7	CASRRAVSSYEQYF
TRBV5-1	17	TRBJ1-4	CASSLLTGGGTNEKLFF
TRBV7-2	15	TRBJ2-3	CASSLVGTSTDTQYF